Each of the 20 T cell receptor beta chains below was sequenced from the same sample in a study of prognosis after radiotherapy for stage I lung cancer. Amplicons of TCR beta CDR3 were generated from genomic DNA by two-round multiplex PCR. First-round PCR used primers specific to each TRBV and TRBJ gene. From the multiplex PCR reads, TCRdb called clonotypes with MiXCR, one entry per CDR3 protein. The sample carries around 19,000 distinct CDR3 sequences, roughly 55% recorded once. This specimen was PBMCs, taken before or after stereotactic body radiation therapy (not recorded which). These receptors were obtained from a donor over 45 with non-small cell lung cancer.

The chain is built from TRBV4-2 and TRBJ2-7; 8 bases agree with TRBD1. Per germline, CDR1 LGHNA and CDR2 YNFKEQ. Unmatched junction bases numbered 13, after V lost 4 bases and J lost 2 bases. This CDR3 has 17 residues. The CDR3 DNA sequence: TGTGCCAGCAGCCGAAGCGTAGGGACAGGCGGAACCTACGAGCAGTACTTC. Its protein product is CASSRSVGTGGTYEQYF.

V and J are TRBV20-1 and TRBJ2-7; weak D call: TRBD1 (5 bases). The V end lost 4 bases, the J end lost 0 bases, and 10 bases lay between the germline ends. The germline CDR1 and CDR2 sequences are DFQATT and SNEGSKA (reference sequence). The CDR3 contains 13 residues. The DNA for the CDR3 is TGCAGTGCTATGCCTGGACACTCCTACGAGCAGTACTTC. Translating gives CSAMPGHSYEQYF.

This rearrangement joins TRBV6-1 to TRBJ2-1; TRBD1 aligns across 12 bases. The trim removed 7 bases at V and 8 bases at J, leaving 6 bases unmatched. From germline, CDR1 is MNHNS and CDR2 SASEGT. This CDR3 has 14 residues. In nucleotides, the CDR3 is TGTGCCAGCACCGGGGACAGGGGGCGGCATGAGCAGTTCTTC. Translating it yields CASTGDRGRHEQFF.

V and J are TRBV6-4 and TRBJ2-4; tentatively, D is TRBD2 (6 bases). The J call is in doubt because the DNA end fits TRBJ2-1 better. The CDR3 runs to 14 residues. Per germline, CDR1 MRHNA and CDR2 SNTAGT. The CDR3 loop is CASSLEGAGNYQFF. The DNA of the CDR3 is TGTGCCAGCAGTCTTGAAGGTGCGGGAAATTATCAGTTCTTC.

With regard to this clonotype: A far larger clone differs by one base, so this is likely a read error. The chain carries TRBV6-2 or TRBV6-3 and TRBJ1-6, with D unresolved. The CDR3 is 14 amino acids. CDR1 MNHEY and CDR2 SVGEGT come from the germline V gene. The V and J ends lost 6 bases and 6 bases respectively, with 12 bases between them. CDR3 sequence reads: CASSPYSTNSPLHF. CDR3 DNA: TGTGCCAGCAGCCCCTACAGTACTAATTCACCCCTCCACTTT.

This sequence joins TRBV9 and TRBJ2-3, with D unresolved. The CDR3 extends over 12 amino acids. V was clipped by 5 bases and J by 2 bases, with 6 bases between them. The V gene's germline CDR1 is SGDLS and CDR2 YYNGEE. The CDR3 DNA follows: TGTGCCAGCAGTCGGTTCACAGATACGCAGTATTTT. Encoded protein: CASSRFTDTQYF.

This clonotype was seen many times. V and J are TRBV5-4 and TRBJ2-1; TRBD2 might be the D (6 bases). CDR3 size: 15 residues. Germline V gene data show CDR1 as SGHNT and CDR2 as YYREEE (reference sequence). Trimming removed 4 bases from V and 0 bases from J, with 11 bases in between. The CDR3 DNA reads TGTGCCAGCAGCCCGGGAGAAAGCTCCTACAATGAGCAGTTCTTC. Amino acid sequence: CASSPGESSYNEQFF.

This clonotype was detected ten times or more. The rearrangement joins TRBV7-2 to TRBJ2-6; no reliable D call. Trimming removed 5 bases at V and 0 bases at J, with 8 bases between. The germline V gene has CDR1 SGHTA and CDR2 FQGNSA. The CDR3 covers 15 residues. CDR3 in amino acids: CASSPQVSGANVLTF. DNA for the CDR3: TGTGCCAGCAGCCCACAAGTCTCTGGGGCCAACGTCCTGACTTTC.

The genes are TRBV6-5 and TRBJ1-3, with D unclear. The germline V gene has CDR1 MNHEY and CDR2 SVGAGI. V was shortened by 2 bases and J by 2 bases, with 10 bases between the two germline ends. The CDR3 loop spans 15 amino acids. CDR3 DNA: TGTGCCAGCAGTTACACACTAGCGGCTGGAAACACCATATATTTT. Its translation is CASSYTLAAGNTIYF.

This clonotype rates as medium-sized. This chain connects TRBV2 to TRBJ1-6; 8 bases map to TRBD1. From germline, CDR1 is SNHLY and CDR2 FYNNEI. With V trimmed by 3 bases and J by 8 bases, 9 bases remained unmatched. This CDR3 contains 16 residues. The CDR3 reads CASSDGQGRQYSPLHF. The CDR3 nucleotides are TGTGCCAGCAGTGACGGACAGGGCCGCCAATATTCACCCCTCCACTTT.

This clonotype was seen ten or more times. The V call is TRBV15, the J call TRBJ1-2; D ambiguous. Trimming took 4 bases from V and 2 from J, leaving 14 bases between them. CDR3 length: 15 residues. CDR1 is LNHNV, CDR2 YYDKDF, per germline (reference sequence). The DNA of the CDR3 is TGTGCCACCAGCACCTACGGGCTGGAAAACTATGGCTACACCTTC. Residues: CATSTYGLENYGYTF.

The chain employs TRBV7-9 and TRBJ2-2; D is unclear. The CDR3 covers 17 residues. Trimming cost V 5 bases and J 1 base, with 17 bases left between them. Per germline, CDR1 SEHNR and CDR2 FQNEAQ (reference sequence). Here the CDR3 DNA reads TGTGCCAGCAGCACGATTCCCCTAGGTCGGAACACCGGGGAGCTGTTTTTT. The encoded protein is CASSTIPLGRNTGELFF.

This clonotype showed up many times. The chain combines TRBV19 with TRBJ2-3; 11 bases align to TRBD2. Trimming at V came to 9 bases and at J to 3 bases, leaving 5 bases not matched to a gene. The CDR3 consists of 14 residues. CDR1 is LNHDA, CDR2 SQIVND, per germline (reference sequence). The CDR3 sequence is CASATSGRTDTQYF. CDR3 sequence (DNA): TGTGCCAGCGCTACTAGCGGGAGAACAGATACGCAGTATTTT.

This clonotype was seen many times. A much larger clone lies a single base off, so this may be a read error. Here the CDR3 DNA reads TGTGCCAGCCCCTCCCTCGGCGGGGAGCTGTTTTTT. Amino acid sequence: CASPSLGGELFF. This sequence joins TRBV9 and TRBJ2-2; D remains ambiguous. V gave up 7 bases and J gave up 7 bases, with 11 bases separating them. The germline gives CDR1 SGDLS, CDR2 YYNGEE. The CDR3 has 12 residues.

The chain links TRBV12-3 or TRBV12-4 to TRBJ2-2; 15 bases match TRBD2. CDR3 length: 18 amino acids. The V gene end was trimmed by 7 bases and the J gene end by 7 bases; junction bases not matched to a gene: 13. CDR3 in DNA: TGTGCCAGCATAGGGGCCGGGACTAGCGGGGGGACAGTCGGGGAGCTGTTTTTT. It translates to CASIGAGTSGGTVGELFF.

On this clonotype itself: A read error is possible here, since a much larger clone lies one base away. The chain is built from TRBV5-1 and TRBJ1-2; D unclear. Germline values: CDR1 SGHRS, CDR2 YFSETQ. V was clipped by 0 bases and J by 8 bases, with 8 bases between them. CDR3 length: 12 amino acids. CDR3 residues: CASSLDVKGYTF. The CDR3 coding sequence is TGCGCCAGCAGCTTGGACGTCAAGGGCTACACCTTC.

The gene calls are TRBV28 and TRBJ1-5; no firm D call. Germline V gene data show CDR1 as MDHEN and CDR2 as SYDVKM. There are 13 residues in the CDR3. Trimming left V 5 bases short and J 0 bases short, with 5 bases between. This CDR3 reads CASSLDSNQPQHF. The CDR3 DNA reads TGTGCCAGCAGTCTGGATAGCAATCAGCCCCAGCATTTT.

Concerning this clonotype: It differs at one base from a far larger clone, so likely a read error. This sequence joins TRBV6-4 and TRBJ2-3; D ambiguous. The CDR3 extends over 15 amino acids. From germline, CDR1 is MRHNA and CDR2 SNTAGT. V lost 4 bases and J 2 bases, leaving 13 bases between the germline ends. The CDR3 loop is CASSGFLRDTDTQYF. In DNA, the CDR3 is TGTGCCAGCAGTGGTTTTCTCCGTGACACAGATACGCAGTATTTT.

This clonotype showed up many times. The chain carries TRBV11-2 and TRBJ2-7; TRBD1 aligns across 12 bases. The CDR3 runs to 14 residues. Germline V lookup: CDR1 SGHAT, CDR2 FQNNGV. V shed 5 bases and J 6 bases; nucleotides not matched to a gene: 5. This CDR3 reads CASSHGTGGFEQYF. CDR3 coding DNA: TGTGCCAGCAGCCACGGGACAGGGGGCTTCGAGCAGTACTTC.

Ten or more counts support this clonotype. The chain has TRBV5-5 and TRBJ2-1; 10 nucleotides line up with TRBD1. The CDR3 length is 15 residues. V lost 0 bases to trimming and J lost 6 bases; unmatched junction nucleotides: 3. Looked up from germline, CDR1 is SGHKS and CDR2 is YYEKEE (reference sequence). The CDR3 here is CASSLGWTGGNEQFF. CDR3 DNA: TGTGCCAGCAGCTTGGGGTGGACAGGGGGCAATGAGCAGTTCTTC.